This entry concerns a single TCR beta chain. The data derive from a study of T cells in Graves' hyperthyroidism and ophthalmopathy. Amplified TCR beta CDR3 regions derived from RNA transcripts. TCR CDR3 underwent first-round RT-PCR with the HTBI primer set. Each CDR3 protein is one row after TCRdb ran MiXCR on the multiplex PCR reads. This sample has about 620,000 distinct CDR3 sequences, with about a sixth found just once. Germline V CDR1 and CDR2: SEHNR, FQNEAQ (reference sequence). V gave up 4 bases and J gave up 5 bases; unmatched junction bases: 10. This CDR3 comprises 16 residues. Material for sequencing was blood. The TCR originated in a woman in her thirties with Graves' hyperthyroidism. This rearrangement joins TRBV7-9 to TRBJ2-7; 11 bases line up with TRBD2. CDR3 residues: CASSSGLTSGKHEQYF. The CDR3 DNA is TGTGCCAGCAGCTCCGGACTGACTAGCGGGAAGCACGAGCAGTACTTC.